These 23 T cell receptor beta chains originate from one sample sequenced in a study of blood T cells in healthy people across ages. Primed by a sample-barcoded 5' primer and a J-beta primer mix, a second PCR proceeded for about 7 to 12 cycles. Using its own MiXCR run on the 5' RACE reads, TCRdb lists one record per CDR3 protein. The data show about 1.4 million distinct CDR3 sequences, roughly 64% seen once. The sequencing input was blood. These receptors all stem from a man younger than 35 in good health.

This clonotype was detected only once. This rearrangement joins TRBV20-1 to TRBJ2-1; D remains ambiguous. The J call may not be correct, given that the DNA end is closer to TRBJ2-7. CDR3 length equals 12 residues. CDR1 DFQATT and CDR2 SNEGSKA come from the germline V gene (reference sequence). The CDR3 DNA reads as TGCAGTGCTGGCGAGGCCTACAATGAGCAGTACTTC. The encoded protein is CSAGEAYNEQYF.

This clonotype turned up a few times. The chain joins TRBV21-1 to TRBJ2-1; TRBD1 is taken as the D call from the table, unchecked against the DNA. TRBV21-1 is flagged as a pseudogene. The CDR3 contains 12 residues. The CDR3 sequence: CASSPSWDREFF. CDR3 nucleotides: TGTGCCAGCAGCCCAAGCTGGGACAGGGAGTTCTTC.

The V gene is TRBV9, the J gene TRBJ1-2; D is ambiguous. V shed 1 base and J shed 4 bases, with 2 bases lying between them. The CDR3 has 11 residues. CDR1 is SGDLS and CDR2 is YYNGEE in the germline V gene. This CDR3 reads CASSVLYGYTF. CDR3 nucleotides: TGTGCCAGCAGCGTACTCTATGGCTACACCTTC.

The CDR3 DNA reads TGTGCCAGCAAAGGGGCTGGCTATGGCTACACCTTC. Translation gives CASKGAGYGYTF. This chain links TRBV6-5 with TRBJ1-2, with D perhaps TRBD1 (5 bases). V was cut by 7 bases and J by 4 bases, with 10 bases left in between. From germline, CDR1 is MNHEY and CDR2 SVGAGI. This CDR3 spans 12 amino acids.

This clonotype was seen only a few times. CDR3 sequence (DNA): TGCGCCAGCAGCGTGACTAGCGGGAGCTTCTGGTACGAGCAGTACTTC. Residues: CASSVTSGSFWYEQYF. This rearrangement joins TRBV5-1 to TRBJ2-7; 12 bases match TRBD2. This CDR3 is 16 amino acids long. Trimming removed 4 bases from V and 4 bases from J; junction bases left unmatched: 9. Germline V gene data show CDR1 as SGHRS and CDR2 as YFSETQ.

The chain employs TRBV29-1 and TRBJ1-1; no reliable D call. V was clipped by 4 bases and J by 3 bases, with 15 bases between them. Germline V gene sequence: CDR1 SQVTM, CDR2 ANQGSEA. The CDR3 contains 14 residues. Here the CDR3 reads CSVAVVGTDTEAFF. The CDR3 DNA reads TGCAGCGTTGCCGTGGTGGGCACCGACACTGAAGCTTTCTTT.

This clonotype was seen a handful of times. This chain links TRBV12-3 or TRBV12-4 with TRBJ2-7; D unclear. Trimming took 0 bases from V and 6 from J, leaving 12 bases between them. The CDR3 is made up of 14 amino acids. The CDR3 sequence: CASSLAGVVGEQYF. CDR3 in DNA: TGTGCCAGCAGTTTAGCAGGTGTGGTCGGCGAGCAGTACTTC.

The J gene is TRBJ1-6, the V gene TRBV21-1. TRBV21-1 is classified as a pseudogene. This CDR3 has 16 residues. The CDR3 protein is CASSKVHRGGFSPLHF. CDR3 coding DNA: TGTGCCAGCAGCAAGGTTCATAGAGGTGGATTTTCACCCCTCCACTTT.

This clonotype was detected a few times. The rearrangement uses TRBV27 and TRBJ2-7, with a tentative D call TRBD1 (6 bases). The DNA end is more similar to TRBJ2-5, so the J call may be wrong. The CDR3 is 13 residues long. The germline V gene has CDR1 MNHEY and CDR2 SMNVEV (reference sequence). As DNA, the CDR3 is TGTGCCAGCAGTTTAATAGGGGGAGAGACCCAGTACTTC. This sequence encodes CASSLIGGETQYF.

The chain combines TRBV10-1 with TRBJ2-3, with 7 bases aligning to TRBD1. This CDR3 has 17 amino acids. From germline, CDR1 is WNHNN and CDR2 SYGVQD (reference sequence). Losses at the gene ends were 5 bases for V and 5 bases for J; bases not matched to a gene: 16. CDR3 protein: CASSYRGHLVPRDTQYF. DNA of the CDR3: TGCGCCAGCAGTTACAGGGGCCACCTTGTCCCTCGAGATACGCAGTATTTT.

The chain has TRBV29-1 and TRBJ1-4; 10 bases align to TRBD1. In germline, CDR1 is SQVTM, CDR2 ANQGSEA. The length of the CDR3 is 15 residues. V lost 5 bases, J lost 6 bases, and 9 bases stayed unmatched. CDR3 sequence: CSVSPSGTGDEKLFF. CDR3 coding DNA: TGCAGCGTTTCCCCATCCGGGACAGGGGATGAAAAACTGTTTTTT.

The CDR3 is CASSQDSFRDEKLFF. The CDR3 DNA follows: TGTGCCAGCAGCCAAGATTCTTTCCGGGACGAAAAACTGTTTTTT. The chain combines TRBV4-2 with TRBJ1-4; D is perhaps TRBD1 (5 bases). The CDR3 is made up of 15 amino acids. The germline CDR1 and CDR2 sequences are LGHNA and YNFKEQ. V was cut by 0 bases and J by 8 bases, with 13 bases left in between.

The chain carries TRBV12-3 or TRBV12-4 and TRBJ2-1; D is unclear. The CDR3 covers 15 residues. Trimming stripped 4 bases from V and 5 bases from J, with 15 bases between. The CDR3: CASSSGPTLDNEQFF. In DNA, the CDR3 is TGTGCCAGCAGTTCCGGACCGACTCTGGACAATGAGCAGTTCTTC.

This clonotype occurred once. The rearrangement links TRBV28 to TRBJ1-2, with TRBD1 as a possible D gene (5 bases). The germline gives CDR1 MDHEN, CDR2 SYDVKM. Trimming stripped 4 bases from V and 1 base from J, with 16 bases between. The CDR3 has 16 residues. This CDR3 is CASSSVQGGFNYGYTF. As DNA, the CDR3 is TGTGCCAGCAGTTCCGTCCAGGGCGGCTTTAACTATGGCTACACCTTC.

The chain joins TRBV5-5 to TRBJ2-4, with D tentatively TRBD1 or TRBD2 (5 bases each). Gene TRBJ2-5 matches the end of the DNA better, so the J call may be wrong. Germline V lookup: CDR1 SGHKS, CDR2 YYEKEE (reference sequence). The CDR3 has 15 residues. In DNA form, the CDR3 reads TGTGCCAGCAGCTTGGTTTGGGGGTACCAAGAGACCCAGTACTTC. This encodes CASSLVWGYQETQYF.

The CDR3 sequence is CSVQTVSSYEQYF. The CDR3 bases are TGCAGCGTCCAGACAGTAAGCTCCTACGAGCAGTACTTC. The chain combines TRBV29-1 with TRBJ2-7, with a weak D call TRBD1 (5 bases). The ends were cut back, 6 bases at V and 0 bases at J, with 12 bases in the middle. The CDR3 runs 13 residues. From germline, CDR1 is SQVTM and CDR2 ANQGSEA.

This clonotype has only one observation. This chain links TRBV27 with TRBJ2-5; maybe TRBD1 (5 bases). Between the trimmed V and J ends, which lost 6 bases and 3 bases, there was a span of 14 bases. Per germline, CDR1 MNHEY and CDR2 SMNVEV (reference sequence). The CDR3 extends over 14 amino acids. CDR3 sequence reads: CASRHLGAEETQYF. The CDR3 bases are TGTGCCAGCAGGCACCTAGGGGCGGAAGAGACCCAGTACTTC.

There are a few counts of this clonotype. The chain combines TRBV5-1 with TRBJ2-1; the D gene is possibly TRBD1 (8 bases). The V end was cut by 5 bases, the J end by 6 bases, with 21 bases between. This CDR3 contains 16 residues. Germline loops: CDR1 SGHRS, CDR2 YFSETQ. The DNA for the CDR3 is TGCGCCAGCAGTGAGAGCGGGACAGGTCCCGTCAATGAGCAGTTCTTC. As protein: CASSESGTGPVNEQFF.

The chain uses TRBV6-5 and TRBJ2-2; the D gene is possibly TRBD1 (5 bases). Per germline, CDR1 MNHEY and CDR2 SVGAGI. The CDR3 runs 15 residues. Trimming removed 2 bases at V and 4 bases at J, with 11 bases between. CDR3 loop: CASSYARAGTGELFF. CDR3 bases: TGTGCCAGCAGTTACGCCAGGGCAGGCACCGGGGAGCTGTTTTTT.

CDR3 DNA sequence: TGCAGCGGAGGGGGGGGGGATCAGCCCCAGCATTTT. Translation gives CSGGGGDQPQHF. J is TRBJ1-5 and V is TRBV29-1; tentatively, D is TRBD1 (6 bases). V was cut by 7 bases and J by 5 bases, with 12 bases left in between. This CDR3 has 12 amino acids. In germline, CDR1 is SQVTM, CDR2 ANQGSEA.

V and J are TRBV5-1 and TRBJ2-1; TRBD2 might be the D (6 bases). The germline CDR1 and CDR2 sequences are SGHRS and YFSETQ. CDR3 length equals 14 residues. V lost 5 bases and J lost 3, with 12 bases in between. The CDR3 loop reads CASREGGIYNEQFF. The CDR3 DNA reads TGCGCCAGCAGAGAGGGAGGTATCTACAATGAGCAGTTCTTC.

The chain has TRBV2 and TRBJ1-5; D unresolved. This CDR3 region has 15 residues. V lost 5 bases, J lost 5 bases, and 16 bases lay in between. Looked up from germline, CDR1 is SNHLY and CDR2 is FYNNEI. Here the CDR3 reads CASSRALGKDQPQHF. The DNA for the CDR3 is TGTGCCAGCAGTAGGGCGTTGGGTAAGGATCAGCCCCAGCATTTT.

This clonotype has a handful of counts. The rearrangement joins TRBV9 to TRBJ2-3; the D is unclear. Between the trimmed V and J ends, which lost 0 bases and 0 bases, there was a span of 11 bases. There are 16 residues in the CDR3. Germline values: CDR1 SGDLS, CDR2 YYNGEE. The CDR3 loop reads CASSVGSSSSTDTQYF. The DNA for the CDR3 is TGTGCCAGCAGCGTAGGTAGCTCCTCTAGCACAGATACGCAGTATTTT.